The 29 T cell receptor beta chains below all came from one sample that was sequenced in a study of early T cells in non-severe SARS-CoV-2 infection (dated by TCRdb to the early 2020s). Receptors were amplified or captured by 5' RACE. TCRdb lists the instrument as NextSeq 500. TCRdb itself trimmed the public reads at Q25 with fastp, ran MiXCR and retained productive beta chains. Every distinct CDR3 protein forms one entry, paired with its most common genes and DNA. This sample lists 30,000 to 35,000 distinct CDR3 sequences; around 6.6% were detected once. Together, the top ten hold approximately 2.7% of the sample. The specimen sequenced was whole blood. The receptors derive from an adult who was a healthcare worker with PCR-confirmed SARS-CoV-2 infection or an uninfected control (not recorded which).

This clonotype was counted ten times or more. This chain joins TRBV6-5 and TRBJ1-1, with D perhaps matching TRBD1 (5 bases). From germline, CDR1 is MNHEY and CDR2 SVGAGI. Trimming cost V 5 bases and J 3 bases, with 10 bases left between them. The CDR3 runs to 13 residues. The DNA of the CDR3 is TGTGCCAGCAGTCTCGACAGAGACACTGAAGCTTTCTTT. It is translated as CASSLDRDTEAFF.

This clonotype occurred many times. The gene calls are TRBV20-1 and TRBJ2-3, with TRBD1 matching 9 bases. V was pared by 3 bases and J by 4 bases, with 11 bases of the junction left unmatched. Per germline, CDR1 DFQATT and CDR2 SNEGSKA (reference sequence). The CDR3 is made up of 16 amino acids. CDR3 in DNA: TGCAGTGCTAGTAGGGGACAGGGTATTTTTGCAGATACGCAGTATTTT. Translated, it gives CSASRGQGIFADTQYF.

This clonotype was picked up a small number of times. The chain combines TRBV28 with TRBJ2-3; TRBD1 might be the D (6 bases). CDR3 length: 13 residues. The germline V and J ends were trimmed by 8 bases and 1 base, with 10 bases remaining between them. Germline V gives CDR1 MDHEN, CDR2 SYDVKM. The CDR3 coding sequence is TGTGCCAGCGGGACACCCCGCACAGATACGCAGTATTTT. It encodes CASGTPRTDTQYF.

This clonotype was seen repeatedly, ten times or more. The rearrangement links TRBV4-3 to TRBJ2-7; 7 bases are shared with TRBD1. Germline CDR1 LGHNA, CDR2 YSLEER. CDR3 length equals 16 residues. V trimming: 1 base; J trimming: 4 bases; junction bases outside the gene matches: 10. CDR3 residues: CASSQAGDSGSYEQYF. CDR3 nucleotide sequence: TGCGCCAGCAGCCAAGCTGGGGACAGCGGATCTTACGAGCAGTACTTC.

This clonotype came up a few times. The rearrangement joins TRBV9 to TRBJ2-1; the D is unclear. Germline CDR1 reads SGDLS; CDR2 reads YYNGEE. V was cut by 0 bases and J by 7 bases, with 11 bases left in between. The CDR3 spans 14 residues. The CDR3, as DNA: TGTGCCAGCAGCGTAGCGCCGGACGGGAATGAGCAGTTCTTC. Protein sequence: CASSVAPDGNEQFF.

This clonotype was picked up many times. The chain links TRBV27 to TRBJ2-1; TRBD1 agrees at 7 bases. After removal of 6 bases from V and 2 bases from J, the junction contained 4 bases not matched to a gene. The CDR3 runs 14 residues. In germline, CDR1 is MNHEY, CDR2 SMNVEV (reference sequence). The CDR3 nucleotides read TGTGCCAGCAGAAAAGGGGGCGCCTACAATGAGCAGTTCTTC. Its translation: CASRKGGAYNEQFF.

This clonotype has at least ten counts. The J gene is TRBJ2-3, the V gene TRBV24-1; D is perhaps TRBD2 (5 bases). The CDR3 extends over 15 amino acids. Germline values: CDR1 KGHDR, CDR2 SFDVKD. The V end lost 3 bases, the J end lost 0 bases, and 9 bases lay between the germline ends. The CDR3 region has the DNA TGTGCCACCAGTGATCCCCGGACTAGCACAGATACGCAGTATTTT. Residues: CATSDPRTSTDTQYF.

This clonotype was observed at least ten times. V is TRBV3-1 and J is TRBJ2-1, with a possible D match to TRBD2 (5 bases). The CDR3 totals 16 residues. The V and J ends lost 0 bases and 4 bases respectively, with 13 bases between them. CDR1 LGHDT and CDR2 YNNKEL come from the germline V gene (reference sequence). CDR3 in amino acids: CASSQDPGLTYNEQFF. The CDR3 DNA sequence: TGTGCCAGCAGCCAAGATCCTGGACTTACGTACAATGAGCAGTTCTTC.

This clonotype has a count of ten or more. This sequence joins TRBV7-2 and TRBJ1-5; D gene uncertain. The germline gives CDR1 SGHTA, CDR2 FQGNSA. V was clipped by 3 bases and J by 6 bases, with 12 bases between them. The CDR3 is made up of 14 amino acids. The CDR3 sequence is CASSFGSIVQPQHF. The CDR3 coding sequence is TGTGCCAGCAGCTTCGGCAGCATTGTTCAGCCCCAGCATTTT.

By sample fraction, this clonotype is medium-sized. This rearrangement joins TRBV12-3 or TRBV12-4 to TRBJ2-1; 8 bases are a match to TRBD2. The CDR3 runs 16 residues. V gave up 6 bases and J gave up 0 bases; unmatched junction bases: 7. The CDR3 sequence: CASRPPSGSSYNEQFF. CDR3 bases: TGTGCCAGCAGACCACCGAGCGGGAGCTCCTACAATGAGCAGTTCTTC.

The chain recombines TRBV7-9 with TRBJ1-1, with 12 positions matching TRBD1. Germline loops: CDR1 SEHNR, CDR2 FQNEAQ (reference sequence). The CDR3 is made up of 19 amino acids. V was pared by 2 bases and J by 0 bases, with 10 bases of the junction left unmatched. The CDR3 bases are TGTGCCAGCAGCTTACCGTACGGGACAGGGGGCGATTTGAACACTGAAGCTTTCTTT. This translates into CASSLPYGTGGDLNTEAFF.

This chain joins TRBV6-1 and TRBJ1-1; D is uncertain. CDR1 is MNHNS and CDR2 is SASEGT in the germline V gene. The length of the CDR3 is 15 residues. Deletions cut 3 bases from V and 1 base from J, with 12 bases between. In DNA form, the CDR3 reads TGTGCCAGCAGTGATCTAGGCAGGACGAACACTGAAGCTTTCTTT. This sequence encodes CASSDLGRTNTEAFF.

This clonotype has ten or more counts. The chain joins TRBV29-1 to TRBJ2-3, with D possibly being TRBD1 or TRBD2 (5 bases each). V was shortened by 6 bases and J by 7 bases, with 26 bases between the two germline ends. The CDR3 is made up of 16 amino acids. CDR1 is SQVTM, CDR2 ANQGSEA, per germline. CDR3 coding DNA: TGCAGCGTCGAAAGCCCTCACGGGGCTTGGATCTATACGCAGTATTTT. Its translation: CSVESPHGAWIYTQYF.

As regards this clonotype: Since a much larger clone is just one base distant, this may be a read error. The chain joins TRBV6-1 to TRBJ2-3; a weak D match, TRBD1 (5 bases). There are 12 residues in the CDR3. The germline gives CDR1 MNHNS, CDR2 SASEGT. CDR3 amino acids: CATVRTYDTRYF. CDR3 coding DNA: TGTGCCACTGTTAGGACATACGATACGCGGTATTTT.

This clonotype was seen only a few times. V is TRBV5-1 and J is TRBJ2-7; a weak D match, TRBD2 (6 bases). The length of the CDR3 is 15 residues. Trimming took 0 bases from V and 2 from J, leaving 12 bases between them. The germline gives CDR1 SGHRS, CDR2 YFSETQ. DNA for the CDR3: TGCGCCAGCAGCTTGGGCGGGACGAATGCCTACGAGCAGTACTTC. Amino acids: CASSLGGTNAYEQYF.

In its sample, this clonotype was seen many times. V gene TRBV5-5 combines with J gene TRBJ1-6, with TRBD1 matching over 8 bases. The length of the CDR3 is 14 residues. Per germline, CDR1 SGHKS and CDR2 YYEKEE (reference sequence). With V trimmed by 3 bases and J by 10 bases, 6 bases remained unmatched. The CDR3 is CASSSDRGNSPLHF. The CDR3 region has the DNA TGTGCCAGCAGCTCTGACAGGGGAAACTCACCCCTCCACTTT.

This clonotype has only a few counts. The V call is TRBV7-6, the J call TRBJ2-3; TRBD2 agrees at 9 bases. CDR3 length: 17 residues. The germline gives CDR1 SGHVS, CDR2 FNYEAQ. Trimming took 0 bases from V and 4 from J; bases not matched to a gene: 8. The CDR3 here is CASSLAPSGAGADTQYF. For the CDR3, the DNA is TGTGCCAGCAGCTTAGCTCCTAGCGGGGCGGGGGCAGATACGCAGTATTTT.

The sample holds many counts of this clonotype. The CDR3, as DNA: TGTGCCAGCAGCTTAGGCCAGGGTAATGAGCAGTTCTTC. Translation gives CASSLGQGNEQFF. The gene calls are TRBV7-7 and TRBJ2-1; possible D gene TRBD1, 5 bases. Germline V gives CDR1 SSHAT, CDR2 FNYEAQ (reference sequence). The CDR3 runs to 13 residues. V lost 1 base to trimming and J lost 7 bases, with 8 bases between them. Drawing the rest from reference TRBV7-7 and TRBJ2-1, the complete variable domain is GAGVSQSPRYKVTKRGQDVTLRCDPISSHATLYWYQQALGQGPEFLTYFNYEAQPDKSGLPSDRFSAERPEGSISTLTIQRTEQRDSAMYRCASSLGQGNEQFFGPGTRLTVL.

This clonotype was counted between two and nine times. The CDR3 nucleotides read TGTGCCAGCAGTTACTCGGGACAGACCTACGAGCAGTACTTC. It yields the protein CASSYSGQTYEQYF. The genes are TRBV6-6 and TRBJ2-7; 7 bases are shared with TRBD1. V lost 0 bases, J lost 2 bases, and 1 base stayed unmatched. Germline V gives CDR1 MNHNY, CDR2 SVGAGI (reference sequence). This CDR3 is 14 amino acids long.

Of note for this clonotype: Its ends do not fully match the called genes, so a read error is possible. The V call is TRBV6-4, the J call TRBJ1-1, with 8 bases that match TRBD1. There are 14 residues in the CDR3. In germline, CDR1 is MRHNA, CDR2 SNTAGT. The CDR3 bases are TGTGCCAGCAAGCCGGGACAGGAGAACACCGAAGCTTTCTTT. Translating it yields CASKPGQENTEAFF.

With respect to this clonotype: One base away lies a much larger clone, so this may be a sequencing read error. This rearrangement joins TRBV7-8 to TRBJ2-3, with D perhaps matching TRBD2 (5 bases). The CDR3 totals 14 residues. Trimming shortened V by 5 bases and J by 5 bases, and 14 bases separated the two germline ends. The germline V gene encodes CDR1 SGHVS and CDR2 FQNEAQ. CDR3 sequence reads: CASSTSRSGDTQYF. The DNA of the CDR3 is TGTGCCAGCAGCACAAGCAGGAGCGGAGATACGCAGTATTTT.

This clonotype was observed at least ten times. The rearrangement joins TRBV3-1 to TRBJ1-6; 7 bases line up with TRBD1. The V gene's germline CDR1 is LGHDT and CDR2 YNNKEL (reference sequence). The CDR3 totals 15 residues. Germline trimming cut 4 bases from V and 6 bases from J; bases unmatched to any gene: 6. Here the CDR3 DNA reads TGTGCCAGCAGCCCAGGGACAGCCCTTAATTCACCCCTCCACTTT. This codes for CASSPGTALNSPLHF.

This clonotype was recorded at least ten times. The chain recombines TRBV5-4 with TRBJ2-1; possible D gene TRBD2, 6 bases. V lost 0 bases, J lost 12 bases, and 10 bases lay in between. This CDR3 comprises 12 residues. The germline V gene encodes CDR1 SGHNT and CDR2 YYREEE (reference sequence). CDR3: CASSLAIGRQFF. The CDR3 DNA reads TGTGCCAGCAGCTTGGCCATCGGGAGGCAGTTCTTC.

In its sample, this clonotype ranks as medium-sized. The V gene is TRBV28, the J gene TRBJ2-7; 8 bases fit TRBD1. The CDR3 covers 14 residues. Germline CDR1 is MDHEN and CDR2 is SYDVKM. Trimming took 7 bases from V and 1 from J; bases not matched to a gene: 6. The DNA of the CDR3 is TGTGCCAGCATCCGACAGGGGCGATCCTACGAGCAGTACTTC. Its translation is CASIRQGRSYEQYF. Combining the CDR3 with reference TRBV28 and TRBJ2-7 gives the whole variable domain DVKVTQSSRYLVKRTGEKVFLECVQDMDHENMFWYRQDPGLGLRLIYFSYDVKMKEKGDIPEGYSVSREKKERFSLILESASTNQTSMYLCASIRQGRSYEQYFGPGTRLTVT.

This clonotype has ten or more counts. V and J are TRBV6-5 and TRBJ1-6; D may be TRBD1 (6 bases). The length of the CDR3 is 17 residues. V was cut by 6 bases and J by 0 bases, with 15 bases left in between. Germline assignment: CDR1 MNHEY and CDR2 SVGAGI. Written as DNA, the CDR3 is TGTGCCAGCAGACTTTTCGGGGGCGCCTCCTATAATTCACCCCTCCACTTT. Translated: CASRLFGGASYNSPLHF.

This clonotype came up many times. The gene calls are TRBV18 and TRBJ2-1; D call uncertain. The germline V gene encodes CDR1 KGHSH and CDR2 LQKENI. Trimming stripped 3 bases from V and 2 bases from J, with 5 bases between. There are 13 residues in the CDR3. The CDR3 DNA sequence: TGTGCCAGCTCACCCCTCCCCTACAATGAGCAGTTCTTC. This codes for CASSPLPYNEQFF.

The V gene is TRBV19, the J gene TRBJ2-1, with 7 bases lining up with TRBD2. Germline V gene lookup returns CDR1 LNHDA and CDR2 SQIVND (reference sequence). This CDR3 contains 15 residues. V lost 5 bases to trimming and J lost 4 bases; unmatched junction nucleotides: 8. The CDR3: CASSGERERYNEQFF. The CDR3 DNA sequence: TGTGCCAGTAGTGGGGAGCGGGAACGATACAATGAGCAGTTCTTC.

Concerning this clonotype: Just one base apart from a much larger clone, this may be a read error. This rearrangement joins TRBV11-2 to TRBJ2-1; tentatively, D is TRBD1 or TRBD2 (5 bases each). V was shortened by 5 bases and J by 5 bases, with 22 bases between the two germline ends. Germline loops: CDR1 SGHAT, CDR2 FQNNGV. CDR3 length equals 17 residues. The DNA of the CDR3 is TGTGCCAGCAGCGCATGGGACCTGGATCCTCGCAACAATGAGCAGTTCTTC. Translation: CASSAWDLDPRNNEQFF. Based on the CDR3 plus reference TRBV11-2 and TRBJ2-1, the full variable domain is EAGVAQSPRYKIIEKRQSVAFWCNPISGHATLYWYQQILGQGPKLLIQFQNNGVVDDSQLPKDRFSAERLKGVDSTLKIQPAKLEDSAVYLCASSAWDLDPRNNEQFFGPGTRLTVL.

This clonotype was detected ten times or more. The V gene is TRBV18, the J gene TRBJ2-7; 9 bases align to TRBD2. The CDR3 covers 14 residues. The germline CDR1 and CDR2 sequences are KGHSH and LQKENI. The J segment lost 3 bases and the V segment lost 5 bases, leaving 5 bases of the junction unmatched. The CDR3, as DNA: TGTGCCAGCTCAGTACTAGCGGGTAACTACGAGCAGTACTTC. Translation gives CASSVLAGNYEQYF.